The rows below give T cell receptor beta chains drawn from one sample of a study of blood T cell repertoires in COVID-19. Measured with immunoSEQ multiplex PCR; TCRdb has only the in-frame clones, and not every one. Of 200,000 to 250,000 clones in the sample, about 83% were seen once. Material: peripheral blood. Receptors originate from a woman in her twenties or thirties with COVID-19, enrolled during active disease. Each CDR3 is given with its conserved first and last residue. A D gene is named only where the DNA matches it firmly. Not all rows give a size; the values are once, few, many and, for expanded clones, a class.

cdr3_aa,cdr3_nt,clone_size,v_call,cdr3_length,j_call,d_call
CASSYSTSTGTPYEQYF,TGTGCCAGCAGTTACTCGACCTCGACAGGGACCCCCTACGAGCAGTACTTC,.,TRBV6-2/TRBV6-3,17,TRBJ2-7,TRBD1
CASSLLARGQETQYF,TGTGCCAGCAGTTTACTTGCGCGCGGACAAGAGACCCAGTACTTC,.,TRBV6-2/TRBV6-3,15,TRBJ2-5,.
CASSPRASGGSYNEQFF,TGTGCCAGCTCACCACGGGCTAGCGGGGGGTCCTACAATGAGCAGTTCTTC,.,TRBV18,17,TRBJ2-1,TRBD2
CASSLGLAGYEQYF,TGTGCCAGCAGCCTGGGACTAGCGGGATACGAGCAGTACTTC,.,TRBV3-1/TRBV3-2,14,TRBJ2-7,TRBD2
CASSQVGGSNEQFF,TGTGCCAGCAGCCAAGTGGGCGGGAGCAATGAGCAGTTCTTC,.,TRBV14,14,TRBJ2-1,TRBD2
CASSRGGTSGQETQYF,TGTGCCAGCAGCCGAGGGGGGACTAGCGGGCAAGAGACCCAGTACTTC,.,TRBV4-2,16,TRBJ2-5,TRBD2
CAWKTGSNQPQHF,TGTGCCTGGAAGACAGGGAGCAATCAGCCCCAGCATTTT,.,TRBV30,13,TRBJ1-5,TRBD1
CASSPTLAGAYNEQFF,TGTGCCAGCAGCCCCACACTAGCGGGGGCTTACAATGAGCAGTTCTTC,few,TRBV7-2,16,TRBJ2-1,TRBD2
CASKDNTVDGYTF,TGTGCCAGCAAGGACAACACGGTGGATGGCTACACCTTC,.,TRBV9,13,TRBJ1-2,.
CASSLDRGRGYTF,TGTGCCAGCAGCCTTGACAGGGGGCGCGGCTACACCTTC,.,TRBV12-3/TRBV12-4,13,TRBJ1-2,TRBD1
CASTAFEAGAPSGANVLTF,TGTGCCAGCACCGCTTTCGAAGCGGGAGCCCCCTCTGGGGCCAACGTCCTGACTTTC,.,TRBV28,19,TRBJ2-6,TRBD2
CATSRELAEQYF,TGTGCCACCAGCAGAGAACTAGCGGAGCAGTACTTC,.,TRBV15,12,TRBJ2-7,TRBD2
CASSLNGGDTDTQYF,TGTGCCAGCAGCTTGAACGGGGGGGACACAGATACGCAGTATTTT,.,TRBV5-4,15,TRBJ2-3,TRBD2
CASSLHRGALAYEQYF,TGTGCCAGCAGCTTGCACCGCGGGGCCCTTGCCTACGAGCAGTACTTC,few,TRBV5-4,16,TRBJ2-7,.
CASSRGTQPQHF,TGTGCCAGCAGCAGGGGGACACAGCCCCAGCATTTT,few,TRBV27,12,TRBJ1-5,TRBD1
CASSYRGAKNIQYF,TGTGCCAGCAGTTACAGGGGGGCCAAAAACATTCAGTACTTC,.,TRBV28,14,TRBJ2-4,TRBD1
CASSSREDTEAFF,TGTGCCAGCAGCTCCCGAGAGGACACTGAAGCTTTCTTT,.,TRBV11-3,13,TRBJ1-1,.
CASSVSGGSYNEQFF,TGTGCCAGCAGCGTTAGCGGGGGGTCCTACAATGAGCAGTTCTTC,few,TRBV7-2,15,TRBJ2-1,TRBD2
CASTNNGGYTEAFF,TGTGCCAGCACCAACAACGGGGGTTACACTGAAGCTTTCTTT,.,TRBV28,14,TRBJ1-1,.
CASSLRTGVFGELFF,TGTGCCAGCAGCCTCAGGACAGGGGTTTTTGGGGAGCTGTTTTTT,.,TRBV3-1/TRBV3-2,15,TRBJ2-2,TRBD1
CASPSRDSGF,TGTGCCAGCCCCTCGCGGGACAGCGGGTTC,.,TRBV3-1/TRBV3-2,10,TRBJ1-2,TRBD1
CASSSEDRGQTEAFF,TGTGCCAGCAGCTCCGAGGACAGGGGGCAAACTGAAGCTTTCTTT,.,TRBV5-4,15,TRBJ1-1,TRBD1
CSVDVGLRGEQYF,TGCAGCGTTGACGTGGGACTGAGGGGCGAGCAGTACTTC,.,TRBV29-1,13,TRBJ2-7,.
CASSLDGSGGYNEQFF,TGTGCCAGCAGCTTAGATGGTAGCGGGGGCTACAATGAGCAGTTCTTC,.,TRBV11-3,16,TRBJ2-1,TRBD2
CASSFSSGTGLGEQYF,TGTGCCAGCAGTTTCAGTTCCGGGACAGGGTTAGGGGAGCAGTACTTC,.,TRBV28,16,TRBJ2-7,TRBD1